The rows below give T cell receptor beta chains drawn from one sample of a study of CD8+CD57+ T cells in acquired aplastic anemia. TCRdb independently ran MiXCR on the reads; one entry per CDR3 protein. This repertoire shows some 92,000 distinct CDR3 sequences, about 67% found once; its top ten account for 65%. The sample consisted of sorted CD4+, CD8+, or CD8+CD57+ T cells (not recorded which) from PBMCs. All receptors come from a human donor with aplastic anemia. CDR3s include the opening cysteine and the closing phenylalanine or tryptophan. Fields, in order: J gene, V gene, CDR3 protein.

>TRBJ1-5|TRBV7-6
CASSLYSSQPQHF
>TRBJ2-7|TRBV9
CASSVSDRGYEQYF
>TRBJ1-1|TRBV20-1
CSAREIQGTEAFF
>TRBJ2-7|TRBV10-2
CASSESTGATYEQYF
>TRBJ2-3|TRBV24-1
CATSKGLAGGKDTQYF
>TRBJ1-2|TRBV2
CASSGEEVSGYTF
>TRBJ1-2|TRBV18
CASSPDRYYGYTF
>TRBJ2-1|TRBV25-1
CASSRGIAGGNEQFF
>TRBJ2-1|TRBV20-1
CSAGTGDYNEQFF
>TRBJ1-1|TRBV7-3
CASTAGVNTEAFF
>TRBJ2-7|TRBV5-4
CASSQPQGLAHEQYF
>TRBJ2-1|TRBV15
CATSSAGLAGNNEQFF
>TRBJ2-7|TRBV9
CASSVAVGAGYEQYF
>TRBJ2-1|TRBV25-1
CASSEGQGTYNEQFF
>TRBJ1-6|TRBV10-2
CASSEVGRGSPLHF
>TRBJ2-7|TRBV19
CASSSGRSGPYEQYF
>TRBJ1-5|TRBV10-3
CAIRDSVNNQPQHF
>TRBJ2-7|TRBV19
CASSIEGEGYEQYF
>TRBJ1-1|TRBV5-1
CASSFGQDEAFF
>TRBJ1-1|TRBV11-2
CASSLDVSQRGEAFF
>TRBJ2-5|TRBV20-1
CSAREGYQETQYF
>TRBJ1-2|TRBV2
CASSLAGGARYGYTF
>TRBJ1-2|TRBV2
CASSLETLYGYTF
>TRBJ1-6|TRBV5-1
CASSEGTDNSPLHF
>TRBJ1-2|TRBV29-1
CSVEVQGPLYGYTF
>TRBJ2-5|TRBV10-3
CATWGGDQETQYF
>TRBJ2-5|TRBV7-8
CASSPDTQETQYF
>TRBJ1-3|TRBV2
CASSLGRGGTIYF
>TRBJ2-3|TRBV2
CASSQPGLAGGTQYF
>TRBJ1-1|TRBV7-9
CASSFGWGLSTEAFF
>TRBJ1-5|TRBV20-1
CSARDQGPQHF
>TRBJ2-1|TRBV11-1
CASSLLAGGNEQFF
>TRBJ1-1|TRBV5-1
CASSLGGLSTEAFF
>TRBJ1-1|TRBV2
CASSDQGANTEAFF
>TRBJ2-1|TRBV12-3/TRBV12-4
CASSLGLSGEQFF
>TRBJ2-2|TRBV25-1
CASSESLRWSYTGELFF
>TRBJ2-7|TRBV20-1
CSARGLGQGLDEQYF
>TRBJ1-1|TRBV19
CASSEIMNTEAFF
>TRBJ2-3|TRBV24-1
CATTTGTDLSTDTQYF
>TRBJ1-2|TRBV7-8
CASSGPTTGGGYGYTF
>TRBJ1-1|TRBV29-1
CSDLGQNTEAFF
>TRBJ2-7|TRBV9
CASSVGLGYEQYF